Here is one TCR beta chain with its context. In the authors' workflow: Estimation of nucleated cell counts relied on the amplification of reference gene primers. Measured with immunoSEQ multiplex PCR; TCRdb has only the in-frame clones, and not every one. That table gives V, J and clone size, and the DNA gave D and trimming. This table has roughly 250,000 clones, about 89% appearing once. This specimen comes from a study of blood T cell repertoires in COVID-19. Study information: The United States, Italy and Spain provided the acute and convalescent COVID-19 samples. Nucleic acid was either cDNA or gDNA, and it came from T cells, B-cell-depleted T cells, or PBMCs.

The CDR3 has 15 residues. The V and J ends lost 2 bases and 1 base respectively, with 11 bases between them. Germline CDR1 reads LGHDT; CDR2 reads YNNKEL (reference sequence). The chain couples TRBV3-1 (or the pseudogene TRBV3-2) to TRBJ1-1; no firm D call. The receptor comes from a young man with acute or convalescent COVID-19. The specimen sequenced was peripheral blood. CDR3 coding DNA: TGTGCCAGCAGCCAAACCTCCGCAGGGAACACTGAAGCTTTCTTT. Its translation is CASSQTSAGNTEAFF.